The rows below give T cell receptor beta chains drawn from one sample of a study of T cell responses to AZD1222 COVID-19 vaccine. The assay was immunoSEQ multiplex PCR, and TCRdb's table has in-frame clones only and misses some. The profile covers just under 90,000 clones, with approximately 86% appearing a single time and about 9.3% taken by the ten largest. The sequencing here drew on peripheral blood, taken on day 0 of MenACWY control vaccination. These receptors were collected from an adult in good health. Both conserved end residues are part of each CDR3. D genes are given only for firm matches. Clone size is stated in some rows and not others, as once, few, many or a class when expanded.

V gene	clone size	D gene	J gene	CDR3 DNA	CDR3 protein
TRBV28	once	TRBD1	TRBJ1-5	TGTGCCAGCAACCCTTCAGGGGGTTATCAGCCCCAGCATTTT	CASNPSGGYQPQHF
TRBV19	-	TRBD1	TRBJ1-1	TGTGCCAGTAGTAGACAGGGGCTTGGCACTGAAGCTTTCTTT	CASSRQGLGTEAFF
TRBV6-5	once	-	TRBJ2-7	TGTGCCACCCGCACTGGACTAACCTACGAGCAGTACTTC	CATRTGLTYEQYF
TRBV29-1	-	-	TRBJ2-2	TGCAGCGCCGACGTTGTGGACAGAAACACCGGGGAGCTGTTTTTT	CSADVVDRNTGELFF
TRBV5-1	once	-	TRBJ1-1	TGCGCCAGCAGCTTGGTGTCAGGGATTACGAACACTGAAGCTTTCTTT	CASSLVSGITNTEAFF
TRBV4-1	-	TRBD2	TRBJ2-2	TGCGCCAGCAGCCAAGAGCCGACTAGCGGGGCCGGCGGGGAGCTGTTTTTT	CASSQEPTSGAGGELFF
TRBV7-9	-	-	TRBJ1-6	TGTGCCAGCACCCCGGAGGGTAATTCACCCCTCCACTTT	CASTPEGNSPLHF
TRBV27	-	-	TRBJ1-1	TGTGCCAGCAGTTACCGACGGAACACTGAAGCTTTCTTT	CASSYRRNTEAFF
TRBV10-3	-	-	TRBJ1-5	TGTGCCATCAGTCAATCTTTTGGGGAAACGGTATCAAAGCCCCAGCATTTT	CAISQSFGETVSKPQHF
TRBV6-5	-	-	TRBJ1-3	TGTGCCAGCAGTTCAGGGTCCTCTGGAAACACCATATATTTT	CASSSGSSGNTIYF
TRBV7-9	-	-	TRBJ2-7	TGTGCCAGCAGCTTAGCAGGGGAGCGTCGCGAGCAGTACTTC	CASSLAGERREQYF
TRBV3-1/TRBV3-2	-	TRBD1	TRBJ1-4	TGTGCCAGCAGCCAACGCGGACAGGGGATGAGTGGGCATGAAAAACTGTTTTTT	CASSQRGQGMSGHEKLFF
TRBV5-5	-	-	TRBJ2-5	TGTGCCAGCAGCCCGAGGGGGACACCACAAGAGACCCAGTACTTC	CASSPRGTPQETQYF
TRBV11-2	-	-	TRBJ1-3	TGTGCCAGCAGCTTAGATCGTGGGGCTGGAAACACCATATATTTT	CASSLDRGAGNTIYF
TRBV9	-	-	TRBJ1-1	TGTGCCAGCAGCGTAGAGGTAGGGGGAAGGACTGAAGCTTTCTTT	CASSVEVGGRTEAFF
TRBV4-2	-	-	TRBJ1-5	TGTGCCAGCAGCCAAGGGGGTTTCAATCAGCCCCAGCATTTT	CASSQGGFNQPQHF
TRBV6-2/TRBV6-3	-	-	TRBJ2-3	TGTGCCAGCAGCGGGGTCACAGATACGCAGTATTTT	CASSGVTDTQYF
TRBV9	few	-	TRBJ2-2	TGTGCCAGCAGCGTAGAGGTCGTTAACGGGGAGCTGTTTTTT	CASSVEVVNGELFF
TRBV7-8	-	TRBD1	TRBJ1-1	TGTGCCAGCAGCTTAGGAGGGGGCAGGGGGAACACTGAAGCTTTCTTT	CASSLGGGRGNTEAFF
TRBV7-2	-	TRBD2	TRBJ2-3	TGTGCCAGCAGCCCTCGCGGGGGGACAGATACGCAGTATTTT	CASSPRGGTDTQYF
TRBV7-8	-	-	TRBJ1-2	TGTGCCAGCAGCTTAGCAGGGGGGGATGGCTACACCTTC	CASSLAGGDGYTF
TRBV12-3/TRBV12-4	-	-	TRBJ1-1	TGTGCCAGCAGTTTAGAAGGGGACACTGAAGCTTTCTTT	CASSLEGDTEAFF
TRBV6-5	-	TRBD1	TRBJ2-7	TGTGCCAGCAAAGAAACCGGGACAGGGTTCTACGAGCAGTACTTC	CASKETGTGFYEQYF
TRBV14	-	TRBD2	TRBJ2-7	TGTGCCAGCAGCCCACTAGCGGGGGAACCCTACGAGCAGTACTTC	CASSPLAGEPYEQYF
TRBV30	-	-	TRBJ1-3	TGTGCCTGGAGTGTCCAGGGGTTAGACACCATATATTTT	CAWSVQGLDTIYF
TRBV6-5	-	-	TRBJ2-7	TGTGCCAGCAGTTACCAGGAGGTTGGAACCTACGAGCAGTACTTC	CASSYQEVGTYEQYF
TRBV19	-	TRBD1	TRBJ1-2	TGTGCCAGTAGACAGGGGCTGGGCGGCTACACCTTC	CASRQGLGGYTF
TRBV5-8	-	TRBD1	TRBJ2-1	TGTGCCAGCAGTTATGACAGGGACAATGAGCAGTTCTTC	CASSYDRDNEQFF
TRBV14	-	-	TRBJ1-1	TGTGCCAGCAGTCGTAGCACTGAAGCTTTCTTT	CASSRSTEAFF
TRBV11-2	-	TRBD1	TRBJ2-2	TGTGCCAGCAGCTTGACAGGGGATGCCGGGGAGCTGTTTTTT	CASSLTGDAGELFF
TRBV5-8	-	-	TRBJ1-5	TGTGCCAGCAGCCGTTACAATCAGCCCCAGCATTTT	CASSRYNQPQHF
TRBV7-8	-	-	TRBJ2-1	TGTGCCAGCAGCTTATTAGGGAGCGGCAATGAGCAGTTCTTC	CASSLLGSGNEQFF
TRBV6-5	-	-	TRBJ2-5	TGTGCCAGCACCGGGTGGGGTGGAGGGGAGGAGACCCAGTACTTC	CASTGWGGGEETQYF
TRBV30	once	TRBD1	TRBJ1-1	TGTGCCTGGAGTGTACCGGTGACAGGGGTGAACACTGAAGCTTTCTTT	CAWSVPVTGVNTEAFF
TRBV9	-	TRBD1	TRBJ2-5	TGTGCCAGCAGCCCTAACAGGGGTCCAGAGACCCAGTACTTC	CASSPNRGPETQYF
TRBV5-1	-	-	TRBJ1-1	TGCGCCAGCAGCTTGGTGGGACAGAACACTGAAGCTTTCTTT	CASSLVGQNTEAFF
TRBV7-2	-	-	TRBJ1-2	TGTGCCAGCAGCGTTGAAAGAGGCTATGGCTACACCTTC	CASSVERGYGYTF
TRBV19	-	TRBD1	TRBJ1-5	TGTGCCAGTAGTACCGGACAGGGGGCAACGGTCAATCAGCCCCAGCATTTT	CASSTGQGATVNQPQHF
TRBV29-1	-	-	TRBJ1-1	TGCAGCGTAGAATCAGGGAGCACTGAAGCTTTCTTT	CSVESGSTEAFF